This T cell receptor beta chain stems from a study of control samples from healthy donors and cancer patients. About this clone: One end of the junction fails to match germline, which may point to a read error. The same CDR3 also results from other DNA sequences found in this sample.

The CDR3 totals 15 residues. Germline V gene sequence: CDR1 LNHDA, CDR2 SQIVND (reference sequence). TCRdb's copy holds only in-frame clones and misses some; the assay was immunoSEQ multiplex PCR. The sample lists about 220,000 clones; roughly 94% were seen once. Sequenced: blood. V and J are TRBV19 and TRBJ2-1; 7 bases match TRBD1. The receptor was isolated from a man aged 50-59 years in good health. DNA of the CDR3: TGCGCCAGTAGTATCCTGACAGGGTGGAACAATGAGCAGTTCTTC. Translated, it gives CASSILTGWNNEQFF.